The source of this T cell receptor beta chain is a study of T cell repertoires in cytomegalovirus infection. The wider study: Public TCR beta signatures indicated both CMV infection and matching HLA type.

TCRdb fed the reads into MiXCR, producing one record per CDR3 protein. The table shows around 530,000 distinct CDR3 sequences, with around 27% occurring only once. Germline loops: CDR1 MDHEN, CDR2 SYDVKM. The CDR3 consists of 12 residues. V lost 2 bases, J lost 8 bases, and 9 bases lay in between. Comments on this clonotype: Its antigen is undetermined.

Study-level findings and limits: Cumulative public TCR beta family frequency identified carriers of CMV plus the relevant HLA. HLA-C-restricted, CMV-specific TCR beta clonotypes were dominant ex vivo.

This chain uses TRBV28 with TRBJ1-1, with D uncertain. This clonotype originated in a human donor in good health (CMV status not recorded). Some clones in this sample may be carry-over from other donors' samples. Sequenced sample: PBMCs. The CDR3 region has the DNA TGTGCCAGCAGTTTAGTAGGGTACGAAGCTTTCTTT. As protein: CASSLVGYEAFF.